A selection of T cell receptor beta chains follows, all from one sample in a study of early T cells in non-severe SARS-CoV-2 infection. In TCRdb, the 5' RACE reads were re-called with MiXCR into one record per CDR3 protein. The data hold about 67,000 distinct CDR3 sequences, with more than 8% observed a single time. Material: whole blood, obtained at baseline. These receptors all stem from an adult who was a healthcare worker with PCR-confirmed SARS-CoV-2 infection or an uninfected control (not recorded which). The conserved cysteine and the conserved F or W are not part of the CDR3 here. Clone size is not always given. Where it is, it says once, few, many or a class for expanded clones.

j_call cdr3_length clone_size v_call cdr3_aa
TRBJ1-6 12 many TRBV19 ATKGQTNNSSLH
TRBJ1-5 14 many TRBV20-1 SAREQGARGGQPQH
TRBJ1-2 13 - TRBV6-1 ASSERTGGRNGYT
TRBJ2-7 11 few TRBV13 ASRIQGAHEQY
TRBJ1-1 13 - TRBV29-1 SVVPNAGWNTEAF
TRBJ2-7 12 few TRBV20-1 SASLGRSSYEQY
TRBJ2-3 12 few TRBV7-2 ASSLIGTTDTQY
TRBJ1-6 13 - TRBV7-2 ASSLIPGAGSPLH
TRBJ1-6 14 many TRBV12-3/TRBV12-4 ASSPLSVGVNSPLH
TRBJ1-1 12 - TRBV12-3/TRBV12-4 ASRSDRANAEAF
TRBJ1-1 16 many TRBV28 ASSLTPKPSRLNTEAF
TRBJ2-7 11 few TRBV29-1 SVESGQGYEQY
TRBJ2-1 14 few TRBV12-3/TRBV12-4 ASRSGRASPHGEQF
TRBJ1-2 12 few TRBV7-3 ASSLTGAGGGYT
TRBJ2-7 9 few TRBV2 ASSENYEQY
TRBJ1-1 9 many TRBV6-6 ASRQETEAF
TRBJ1-3 15 many TRBV29-1 SVEDPIRTGGGNTIY
TRBJ1-2 14 many TRBV7-2 ASSQHITQGVGGYT
TRBJ2-6 14 - TRBV7-7 ASSPGTARGANVLT
TRBJ2-7 13 - TRBV20-1 SAKNTRQGAYEQY
TRBJ1-1 12 many TRBV5-5 ASSLAAKGAEAF
TRBJ2-7 12 - TRBV3-1 ASSQDRISSEQY
TRBJ2-1 15 many TRBV6-2/TRBV6-3 ASSYGETGRSYNEQF
TRBJ2-7 13 many TRBV6-5 ASSYRHRGTYEQY
TRBJ2-1 13 many TRBV12-5 ASGLGLAAFDEQF
TRBJ1-1 11 - TRBV12-3/TRBV12-4 ASTGAGDTEAF
TRBJ2-3 11 - TRBV5-1 ASSFGSTDTQY
TRBJ2-1 11 - TRBV7-8 ASSLLPHNEQF
TRBJ1-5 11 - TRBV2 ASSERLIQPQH
TRBJ2-1 13 - TRBV4-2 ASSQEGLALNEQF
TRBJ1-4 10 many TRBV2 ASSGSDEKLF
TRBJ2-1 12 few TRBV3-1 ASRGLADHNEQF
TRBJ2-7 12 few TRBV9 ASSAGTSSYEQY
TRBJ2-7 12 - TRBV5-1 ASSLVAGPYEQY
TRBJ2-3 12 few TRBV10-2 ASKRSSDTDTQY
TRBJ2-3 13 many TRBV6-2/TRBV6-3 ASSTGLAGEDTQY
TRBJ2-3 16 few TRBV11-1 ASSLNSRTGGGTDTQY